Listed below are T cell receptor beta chains from one sample, sequenced in a study of OX40 agonist ivuxolimab in advanced cancers. Generated by immunoSEQ multiplex PCR, the TCRdb table keeps only in-frame clones and is missing some. The sample yields 71,000 or so clones, around 87% seen once. Sequenced here: CD4+ or CD8+ T cells sorted from blood, sampled in a trial of the OX40 agonist ivuxolimab. The receptors were sampled from an adult with an advanced solid tumor such as melanoma, head and neck, liver or kidney cancer. Both conserved end residues are part of each CDR3.

V,CDR3
TRBV27,CASSSVGLGKTDTQYF
TRBV4-1,CASSRQGGWEKLFF
TRBV9,CASSVSGNGNQPQHF
TRBV5-5,CASSGSPNTGELFF
TRBV14,CASSQVLAASTDTQYF
TRBV6-6,CASSITPRGDEQYF
TRBV19,CASTRLAGEAETQYF
TRBV4-2,CASSQSVNSPTYEQYF
TRBV28,CASDTGNQPQHF
TRBV28,CASSRRREQYF
TRBV28,CASSSSGSTDTQYF
TRBV6-5,CASSSGTSNTGELFF
TRBV9,CASSVGLDYNEQFF
TRBV27,CASQREATSSYEQYF
TRBV5-4,CASGRETDTQYF
TRBV4-2,CASSQVRSGYSSYEQYF
TRBV5-1,CASSSVGNEQFF
TRBV6-5,CASSYSQADTQYF
TRBV18,CASSPRRSQGQVNEQFF
TRBV21-1,CASKQGRNTEAFF
TRBV5-1,CASSLSQGFTEAFF
TRBV6-4,CASSEGAAGETQYF
TRBV28,CASSLTKNIQYF
TRBV10-3,CAISQPTAPSAFF
TRBV28,CASSPQGARYGKLFF
TRBV9,CASSGDHAGDYRFF
TRBV29-1,CSAQVDVWYEQYF
TRBV5-5,CASTPRAQGALMGNEQFF
TRBV6-6,CASSGPLTWGTEAFF
TRBV11-2,CASSLERVEQFF
TRBV6-5,CASTEQGKAFF
TRBV19,CASSIRVVNTGELFF
TRBV11-2,CASSLDPGGREKLFF
TRBV7-2,CASSLEGREYEQYF
TRBV7-6,CASSLLPGLQETQYF
TRBV4-2,CASSQDRFVYGYTF
TRBV5-1,CASSPPRVGLGSDEQYF
TRBV2,CASSEGTGLYNEQFF
TRBV5-1,CASMVGSAKENEQFF
TRBV7-2,CASSRTSGSSYEQYF
TRBV7-8,CASSLGSYEQYF
TRBV7-3,CASSRSQNTEAFF
TRBV7-3,CASSLTGTPYNEQFF
TRBV5-1,CASSQGQANYGYTF
TRBV9,CASSVTSGYNEQFF
TRBV7-8,CASGQGARNEKLFF
TRBV4-2,CASSQQQKGEDTQYF
TRBV19,CASSIRLFDEQYF
TRBV9,CASSGTGQETQYF
TRBV28,CASRDTTGEEKLFF